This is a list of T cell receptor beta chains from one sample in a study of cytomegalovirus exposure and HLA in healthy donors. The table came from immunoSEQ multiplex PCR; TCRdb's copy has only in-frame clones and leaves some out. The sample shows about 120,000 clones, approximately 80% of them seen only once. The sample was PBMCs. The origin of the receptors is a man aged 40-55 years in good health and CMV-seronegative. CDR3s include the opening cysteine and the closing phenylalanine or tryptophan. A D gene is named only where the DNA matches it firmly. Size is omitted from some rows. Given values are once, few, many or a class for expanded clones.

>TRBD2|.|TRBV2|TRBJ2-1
TGTGCCAGCAGGTCTTTGGGGGGAGGGGAATACAATGAGCAGTTCTTC
CASRSLGGGEYNEQFF
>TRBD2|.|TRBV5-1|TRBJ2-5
TGCGCCAGCAGCGGCGGGGGGGGCCTCGGGGAGACCCAGTACTTC
CASSGGGGLGETQYF
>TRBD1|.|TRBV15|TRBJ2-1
TGTGCCACCAGCAGAGATCGGAACAGGGGGCTCAATGAGCAGTTCTTC
CATSRDRNRGLNEQFF
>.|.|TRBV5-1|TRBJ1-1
TGCGCCAGCAGCCCGTACTCCATGAACACTGAAGCTTTCTTT
CASSPYSMNTEAFF
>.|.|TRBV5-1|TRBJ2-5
TGCGCCAGCAGCTTCTCCGCCGAGGGGACCCAGTACTTC
CASSFSAEGTQYF
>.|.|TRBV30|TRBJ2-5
TGTGCCTGGGGTTTGGGGACAAGACAAGAGACCCAGTACTTC
CAWGLGTRQETQYF
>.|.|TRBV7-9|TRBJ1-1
TGTGCCAGCAGCCCCAGGGGAGTACCGAACACTGAAGCTTTCTTT
CASSPRGVPNTEAFF
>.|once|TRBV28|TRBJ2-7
TGTGCCAGCAGTTTCCAGAACTACGAGCAGTACTTC
CASSFQNYEQYF
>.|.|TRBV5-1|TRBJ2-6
TGCGCCAGCAGTCTTTGGGGACTACAGGGGGGATTTAGCTCTGGGGCCAACGTCCTGACTTTC
CASSLWGLQGGFSSGANVLTF
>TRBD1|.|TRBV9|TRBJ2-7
TGTGCCAGCAGCGTTGACCCGGGACAGGGGACCCACGAGCAGTACTTC
CASSVDPGQGTHEQYF
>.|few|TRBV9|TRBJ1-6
TGTGCCAGCAGCGTGCGAGGCTATAATTCACCCCTCCACTTT
CASSVRGYNSPLHF
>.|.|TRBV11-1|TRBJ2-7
TGTGCCAGCAGCTTCGAGGGCAGCTCCTACGAGCAGTACTTC
CASSFEGSSYEQYF
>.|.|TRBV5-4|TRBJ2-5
TGTGCCAGCAGCTTGAAGGGAGGGACCCAGTACTTC
CASSLKGGTQYF
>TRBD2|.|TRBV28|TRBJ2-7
TGTGCCAGCAGTTCGGGACTATTGGCCAGCGAGCAGTACTTC
CASSSGLLASEQYF
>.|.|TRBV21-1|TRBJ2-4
TGTGCCAGCAGCAACGGACCGAGGTGCATGCGGGAAAAAAACAGTCAGTACTTC
CASSNGPRCMREKNSQYF
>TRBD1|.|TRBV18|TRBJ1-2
TGTGCCAGCTCACCCCAGGGGGCGGAAGGCTACACCTTC
CASSPQGAEGYTF
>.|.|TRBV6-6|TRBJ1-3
TGTGCCAGCAGTTACTCGATGGGGCTCTCTGGAAACACCATATATTTT
CASSYSMGLSGNTIYF
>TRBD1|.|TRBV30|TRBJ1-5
TGTGCCTGGCGACGCGGGACAGGGGGGAATCAGCCCCAGCATTTT
CAWRRGTGGNQPQHF
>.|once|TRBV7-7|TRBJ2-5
TGTGCCAGCAGCTTATTTGCAGGGTTGGTGGAGACCCAGTACTTC
CASSLFAGLVETQYF
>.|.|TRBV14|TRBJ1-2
TGTGCCAGCAGCCTATTGACAGGTGGCTACACCTTC
CASSLLTGGYTF
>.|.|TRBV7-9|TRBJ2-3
TGTGCCAGCAGCAGCTCACTCCGTCCCGATACGCAGTATTTT
CASSSSLRPDTQYF
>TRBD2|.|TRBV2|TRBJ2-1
TGTGCCAGCAGCGGACTAGCAGGGAAGGGTGAGCAGTTCTTC
CASSGLAGKGEQFF
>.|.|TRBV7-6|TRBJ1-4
TGTGCCAGCAGCTTAGGTATAGGGAGGAGTGAAAAACTGTTTTTT
CASSLGIGRSEKLFF
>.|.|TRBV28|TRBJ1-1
TGTGCCAGCAGTTCCGGGGGGCGGGAAAACACTGAAGCTTTCTTT
CASSSGGRENTEAFF
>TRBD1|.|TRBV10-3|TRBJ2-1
TGTGCCATCACCGGACAGGTTGAGAATGAGCAGTTCTTC
CAITGQVENEQFF
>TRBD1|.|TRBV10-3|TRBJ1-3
TGTGCCATCACAGCGACAGGGGATAACACCATATATTTT
CAITATGDNTIYF
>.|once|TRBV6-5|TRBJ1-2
TGTGCCAGCAGTTACTCGGCAGGCTCCTCTAACTATGGCTACACCTTC
CASSYSAGSSNYGYTF